This entry concerns a single T cell receptor (beta chain). What it recognizes is unknown. Profiling relied on immunoSEQ multiplex PCR, and the TCRdb table lists in-frame clones only, not all of them. The data show about 360,000 clones, with about nine tenths seen just once and 0.83% held by the top ten. Trimming cost V 4 bases and J 8 bases, with 14 bases left between them. The CDR3 consists of 13 residues. Germline CDR1 is SEHNR and CDR2 is FQNEAQ (reference sequence). This sample is drawn from a study of cytomegalovirus exposure and HLA in healthy donors. Study as a whole: It was reported in a later analysis that the same platform had been used for the 120 validation repertoires as for the 666 first-cohort repertoires. Study findings and constraints: Subsequent analysis of the approximately 130 validation repertoires found a tendency for first-cohort TCR clusters to co-occur. About 180 TCR beta chains were listed as cytomegalovirus-associated.

The rearrangement links TRBV7-9 to TRBJ1-2; D is uncertain. The sample was PBMCs. The sequence derives from a woman under 30 in good health and CMV-seronegative. Here the CDR3 DNA reads TGTGCCAGCAGCTCGTGGACTGCGCGGGGCTACACCTTC. This gives the protein CASSSWTARGYTF. Using reference TRBV7-9 and TRBJ1-2 for the parts outside the CDR3, the full variable domain is DTGVSQNPRHKITKRGQNVTFRCDPISEHNRLYWYRQTLGQGPEFLTYFQNEAQLEKSRLLSDRFSAERPKGSFSTLEIQRTEQGDSAMYLCASSSWTARGYTFGSGTRLTVV.